These T cell receptor beta chains were read from a single sample in a study of cytomegalovirus exposure and HLA in healthy donors. Using immunoSEQ multiplex PCR, the repertoire was profiled, and TCRdb retains in-frame clones only, with some absent. The table lists about 140,000 clones, approximately 84% of them singletons. The sample was PBMCs. Every receptor here comes from a woman aged 25 to 45 in good health and CMV-seronegative. CDR3s include the opening cysteine and the closing phenylalanine or tryptophan. Each record gives: clone size, D gene, V gene, J gene, CDR3 protein, CDR3 DNA. The D gene is left open where the match is weak. Not all rows give a size; the values are once, few, many and, for expanded clones, a class.

NA	TRBD1	TRBV6-6	TRBJ2-7	CASSPGTGTEQYF	TGTGCCAGCAGTCCCGGGACAGGGACTGAGCAGTACTTC
NA	TRBD1	TRBV5-1	TRBJ2-1	CASIPGQGGKNEQFF	TGCGCCAGCATCCCGGGACAGGGTGGAAAGAATGAGCAGTTCTTC
NA	NA	TRBV5-1	TRBJ2-5	CASSLQGNQETQYF	TGCGCCAGCAGCTTACAGGGTAACCAAGAGACCCAGTACTTC
NA	TRBD1	TRBV5-6	TRBJ2-7	CASSTQPRGEQYF	TGTGCCAGCAGCACCCAACCCAGGGGGGAGCAGTACTTC
once	NA	TRBV5-1	TRBJ2-1	CASSWPREPNEQFF	TGCGCCAGCAGCTGGCCAAGGGAGCCTAATGAGCAGTTCTTC
NA	TRBD2	TRBV9	TRBJ2-6	CASSVLAGQGANVLTF	TGTGCCAGCAGCGTACTAGCGGGGCAGGGGGCCAACGTCCTGACTTTC
NA	NA	TRBV6-1	TRBJ1-2	CASSMDSNYGYTF	TGTGCCAGCAGCATGGACAGCAACTATGGCTACACCTTC
once	TRBD2	TRBV2	TRBJ2-3	CASTSGTSGGLTQYF	TGTGCCAGCACGTCCGGGACTAGCGGTGGACTTACGCAGTATTTT
NA	NA	TRBV18	TRBJ2-5	CASSPGIRQNQETQYF	TGTGCCAGCTCACCAGGGATCCGACAGAACCAAGAGACCCAGTACTTC
NA	NA	TRBV11-3	TRBJ2-6	CASSSKYVSEISGANVLTF	TGTGCCAGCAGCTCCAAATACGTGTCAGAAATCTCTGGGGCCAACGTCCTGACTTTC
NA	NA	TRBV5-1	TRBJ2-7	CASSLGRGLQGGEQYF	TGCGCCAGCAGCTTGGGGCGTGGACTCCAAGGGGGCGAGCAGTACTTC
NA	NA	TRBV7-3	TRBJ2-5	CASSKNGQGSWETQYF	TGTGCCAGCAGCAAAAACGGGCAGGGGTCCTGGGAGACCCAGTACTTC
NA	NA	TRBV29-1	TRBJ1-1	CSARSGGWNTEAFF	TGCAGCGCCCGGTCGGGGGGCTGGAACACTGAAGCTTTCTTT
NA	NA	TRBV6-5	TRBJ1-1	CASSYKLGGLTEAFF	TGTGCCAGCAGTTACAAACTCGGGGGACTCACTGAAGCTTTCTTT
NA	TRBD1	TRBV2	TRBJ2-5	CASSKARQGAGTQYF	TGTGCCAGCAGTAAAGCAAGACAGGGGGCTGGGACCCAGTACTTC
NA	TRBD1	TRBV6-6	TRBJ1-1	CASSYPGQGDGAFF	TGTGCCAGCAGTTACCCGGGACAGGGGGATGGAGCTTTCTTT
once	TRBD1	TRBV11-1	TRBJ1-1	CASSLDSLFGQGGTEAFF	TGTGCCAGCAGCTTAGACTCCTTATTCGGACAGGGGGGGACTGAAGCTTTCTTT
NA	NA	TRBV7-9	TRBJ2-1	CASSPYDSGLQFF	TGTGCCAGCAGCCCGTATGATAGCGGACTACAGTTCTTC
NA	NA	TRBV12-5	TRBJ1-6	CASQQGGNSPLHF	TGTGCTAGTCAACAGGGTGGTAATTCACCCCTCCACTTT
once	NA	TRBV11-2	TRBJ1-5	CASSRGHPNQPQHF	TGTGCCAGCAGCCGGGGACATCCCAATCAGCCCCAGCATTTT
NA	NA	TRBV2	TRBJ1-2	CASSERGGLANYGYTF	TGTGCCAGCAGTGAAAGGGGAGGGTTAGCTAACTATGGCTACACCTTC
NA	TRBD2	TRBV6-5	TRBJ2-2	CASSSRTAGGTGELFF	TGTGCCAGCAGTTCCCGGACAGCGGGGGGGACCGGGGAGCTGTTTTTT
NA	NA	TRBV27	TRBJ1-5	CASSSDYGQPQHF	TGTGCCAGCAGTTCCGACTACGGCCAGCCCCAGCATTTT
NA	TRBD2	TRBV7-3	TRBJ2-2	CASSSHGGGSTGELFF	TGTGCCAGCAGCTCCCATGGGGGGGGTAGCACCGGGGAGCTGTTTTTT
NA	NA	TRBV10-1	TRBJ1-6	CASIESPLHF	TGCGCCAGCATCGAGTCACCCCTCCACTTT
NA	NA	TRBV4-3	TRBJ1-6	CASSQDPRSPLHF	TGCGCCAGCAGCCAAGATCCGCGTTCACCCCTCCACTTT
NA	TRBD2	TRBV7-6	TRBJ2-3	CASSLRTSGDHTDTQYF	TGTGCCAGCAGCTTAAGGACTAGCGGGGACCACACAGATACGCAGTATTTT
NA	NA	TRBV12-5	TRBJ1-1	CASGLGTMNTEAFF	TGTGCTAGTGGTTTGGGGACAATGAACACTGAAGCTTTCTTT
NA	NA	TRBV7-2	TRBJ2-7	CASSPEQVTFYEQYF	TGTGCCAGCAGCCCCGAACAGGTAACATTCTACGAGCAGTACTTC
once	TRBD1	TRBV11-2	TRBJ1-2	CASSPRTGRVGYGYTF	TGTGCCAGCAGCCCAAGGACAGGGAGAGTAGGCTATGGCTACACCTTC
NA	TRBD2	TRBV9	TRBJ2-7	CASSESGGLHYEQYF	TGTGCCAGCAGCGAGAGCGGGGGGCTCCATTACGAGCAGTACTTC
NA	NA	TRBV9	TRBJ2-7	CASSETGVSYEQYF	TGTGCCAGCAGCGAGACAGGTGTGTCCTACGAGCAGTACTTC
NA	NA	TRBV11-3	TRBJ2-5	CASSLDSQETQYF	TGTGCCAGCAGCTTAGATAGCCAAGAGACCCAGTACTTC
NA	NA	TRBV5-1	TRBJ2-5	CASSGTGPGETQYF	TGCGCCAGCAGCGGAACAGGGCCAGGGGAGACCCAGTACTTC
few	TRBD1	TRBV18	TRBJ1-2	CASSTQGKDGYTF	TGTGCCAGCTCAACACAGGGGAAGGATGGCTACACCTTC
NA	NA	TRBV19	TRBJ2-6	CASSLNLGVAGANVLTF	TGTGCCAGTAGTCTCAATCTCGGGGTCGCTGGGGCCAACGTCCTGACTTTC
many	NA	TRBV2	TRBJ2-7	CASSETLSSYEQYF	TGTGCCAGCAGTGAGACATTGAGCTCCTACGAGCAGTACTTC
NA	NA	TRBV5-1	TRBJ1-2	CASSPHRVQTYGYTF	TGCGCCAGCAGCCCCCACAGGGTCCAGACCTATGGCTACACCTTC
NA	TRBD2	TRBV15	TRBJ2-1	CATSDKAGVSYNEQFF	TGTGCCACCAGTGATAAAGCGGGGGTATCCTACAATGAGCAGTTCTTC
once	NA	TRBV7-9	TRBJ1-5	CASSPAGGLGQPQHF	TGTGCCAGCAGCCCGGCCGGGGGGCTGGGGCAGCCCCAGCATTTT
NA	NA	TRBV5-8	TRBJ1-4	CASSLASRLKEKLFF	TGTGCCAGCAGCTTGGCCTCCAGGTTGAAGGAAAAACTGTTTTTT
NA	NA	TRBV7-9	TRBJ1-1	CASSSQQGDTEAFF	TGTGCCAGCAGCTCCCAACAGGGTGACACTGAAGCTTTCTTT
NA	NA	TRBV29-1	TRBJ1-5	CSVERVYQPQHF	TGCAGCGTTGAGAGGGTTTATCAGCCCCAGCATTTT
NA	TRBD1	TRBV2	TRBJ2-3	CASSGDRGLSTDTQYF	TGTGCCAGCAGTGGAGACAGGGGGCTCAGCACAGATACGCAGTATTTT
NA	NA	TRBV6-5	TRBJ2-2	CASTMGARNTGELFF	TGTGCCAGCACCATGGGGGCCAGGAACACCGGGGAGCTGTTTTTT
NA	TRBD1	TRBV7-9	TRBJ1-5	CASSRTGGAGNQPQHF	TGTGCCAGCAGCCGGACAGGGGGCGCGGGCAATCAGCCCCAGCATTTT
NA	TRBD1	TRBV5-1	TRBJ1-2	CASSLRTGGDGYTF	TGCGCCAGCAGCTTGCGTACAGGGGGGGATGGCTACACCTTC
NA	NA	TRBV5-1	TRBJ1-6	CASSSNRVPNSPLHF	TGCGCCAGCAGCTCCAACAGGGTCCCTAATTCACCCCTCCACTTT